The rows below give T cell receptor beta chains drawn from one sample of a study of blood T cells in healthy people across ages. MiXCR, applied by TCRdb to the 5' RACE reads, yields one record per CDR3 protein. The top ten clones hold more than 3% of a sample with hundreds of thousands of distinct CDR3 sequences, around a fifth of them seen once. Sequenced: blood. These receptor sequences come from a man between 65 and 85 years old in good health. The CDR3 runs from the conserved cysteine through the conserved F or W. Each record gives: clone size, V gene, D gene, J gene, CDR3 DNA, CDR3 protein. A D gene is named only where the DNA matches it firmly. The size of a clone is reported for some rows only, either as once, few or many, or as a class for expanded clones.

few	TRBV25-1	NA	TRBJ2-1	TGTGCCAGCGGGGACTCCCGGACCCACAATGAGCAGTTCTTC	CASGDSRTHNEQFF
NA	TRBV12-3/TRBV12-4	NA	TRBJ2-5	TGTGCCAGCAGATTTGGGAATCACCAAGAGACCCAGTACTTC	CASRFGNHQETQYF
few	TRBV6-1	NA	TRBJ2-3	TGTGCCAGCAGTGAAGGCCCAAATACACACACAGATACGCAGTATTTT	CASSEGPNTHTDTQYF
NA	TRBV20-1	TRBD2	TRBJ2-5	TGCAGTGCTAGAGTGTCCAGCGGGGATAAGGCCCAGTACTTC	CSARVSSGDKAQYF
few	TRBV18	NA	TRBJ2-7	TGTGCCAGCTCACCACAAACAGGGAACGAAATCGAGCAGTACTTC	CASSPQTGNEIEQYF
NA	TRBV5-1	TRBD2	TRBJ2-2	TGCGCCAGCAGCTTGGGACTAGCCCCCGGGGAGCTGTTTTTT	CASSLGLAPGELFF
many	TRBV20-1	NA	TRBJ2-1	TGCAGTGCTAGAGCTCCGACTACTGAGGCCAATGAGCAGTTCTTC	CSARAPTTEANEQFF
few	TRBV28	TRBD1	TRBJ2-5	TGTGCCAGCAGTTCAGGGGACAGGACTAAAGAGACCCAGTACTTC	CASSSGDRTKETQYF
NA	TRBV20-1	NA	TRBJ2-2	TGCAGTGCTAGAGATCGGCCAGGGACCGGGGAGCTGTTTTTT	CSARDRPGTGELFF
NA	TRBV7-7	NA	TRBJ2-5	TGTGCTAGCACCCTAGGACCGAAAGAGACCCAGTACTTC	CASTLGPKETQYF
many	TRBV18	TRBD2	TRBJ2-1	TGTGCCAGCTCACCACTAGCGGGAGAGTACAATGAGCAGTTCTTC	CASSPLAGEYNEQFF
few	TRBV7-6	TRBD1	TRBJ2-7	TGTGCCAGCAGCTTAGCCGAGGGACAGGGAACCTACGAGCAGTACTTC	CASSLAEGQGTYEQYF
few	TRBV29-1	TRBD2	TRBJ2-3	TGCAGCGTTGATTTGGGACTAGACCCAGATACGCAGTATTTT	CSVDLGLDPDTQYF
few	TRBV7-2	TRBD2	TRBJ2-3	TGTGCCAGCAGCATAGTGGCGGGAGACACAGATACGCAGTATTTT	CASSIVAGDTDTQYF
few	TRBV20-1	NA	TRBJ1-4	TGCAGTGCTAGTGTGGCGAATGAAAAACTGTTTTTT	CSASVANEKLFF
few	TRBV4-3	NA	TRBJ2-7	TGCGCCAGCAGCCAAGATTTCGGGACAACCTACGAGCAGTACTTC	CASSQDFGTTYEQYF
NA	TRBV4-2	NA	TRBJ2-7	TGTGCCAGCAGCCAAGATCTCGGCGGAGCCTACGAGCAGTACTTC	CASSQDLGGAYEQYF
few	TRBV6-1	NA	TRBJ1-4	TGTGCCAGCACCCATCTCTCAGGCGGACGACCTAATGAAAAACTGTTTTTT	CASTHLSGGRPNEKLFF
few	TRBV12-5	TRBD2	TRBJ2-1	TGTGCTAGTGGTTTGACGTGGGGGGGAATGAGCTACAATGAGCAGTTCTTC	CASGLTWGGMSYNEQFF
NA	TRBV3-1	NA	TRBJ2-1	TGTGCCAGCAGCCAGGTGACAGCGAACAATGAGCAGTTCTTC	CASSQVTANNEQFF
NA	TRBV20-1	TRBD2	TRBJ2-1	TGCAGTGCTACAGTGACCGGGACTAGCGGATACAATGAGCAGTTCTTC	CSATVTGTSGYNEQFF
NA	TRBV15	NA	TRBJ2-1	TGTGCCACCCTCCGGAAGGTTACCTACAATGAGCAGTTCTTC	CATLRKVTYNEQFF
NA	TRBV12-3/TRBV12-4	TRBD2	TRBJ2-5	TGTGCCAGCACTCGTAGCGGGAATCACCAAGAGACCCAGTACTTC	CASTRSGNHQETQYF
few	TRBV5-1	NA	TRBJ2-2	TGCGCCAGCAGCTATTCAGTAAACACCGGGGAGCTGTTTTTT	CASSYSVNTGELFF
NA	TRBV3-1	NA	TRBJ2-7	TGTGCCAGCAGCCAAGACTCCCCTAACTCCTACGAGCAGTACTTC	CASSQDSPNSYEQYF
NA	TRBV20-1	TRBD1	TRBJ2-4	TGCAGTGCCTTTGAACAGGGGGCGTCCGCGGCCAAAAACATTCAGTACTTC	CSAFEQGASAAKNIQYF
NA	TRBV9	TRBD2	TRBJ2-3	TGTGCCAGCAGGAGGACTAGCGGGAGGCCCCCGGGGACAGATACGCAGTATTTT	CASRRTSGRPPGTDTQYF
NA	TRBV12-3/TRBV12-4	TRBD1	TRBJ1-1	TGTGCCAGCAGTTTAGGCAGACAGGGCACTGAAGCTTTCTTT	CASSLGRQGTEAFF
few	TRBV5-1	NA	TRBJ1-1	TGCGCCAGCAGCCCTTCGGGGGCAGACACTGAAGCTTTCTTT	CASSPSGADTEAFF